These 21 T cell receptor beta chains originate from one sample sequenced in a study of T cell responses to AZD1222 COVID-19 vaccine. TCRdb's table, derived via immunoSEQ multiplex PCR, lists solely in-frame clones and lacks some. The sample shows roughly 200,000 clones, roughly 92% of them seen only once. The input for sequencing was peripheral blood, taken on day 0 of AZD1222 vaccination. The receptor set was obtained from an adult in good health.

This chain uses TRBV2 with TRBJ2-4; 7 nucleotides align to TRBD1. Unmatched junction bases numbered 8, after V lost 3 bases and J lost 9 bases. Germline values: CDR1 SNHLY, CDR2 FYNNEI. The CDR3 covers 14 residues. The CDR3 loop is CASSDRGLGSIQYF. The CDR3 DNA is TGTGCCAGCAGTGACAGGGGGTTGGGGAGCATTCAGTACTTC.

The V call is TRBV19, the J call TRBJ1-5; tentatively, D is TRBD1 (6 bases). The CDR3 contains 15 residues. CDR1 and CDR2 (germline): LNHDA, SQIVND (reference sequence). Trimming took 7 bases from V and 0 from J, leaving 13 bases between them. The CDR3 protein is CASTLGHHSNQPQHF. The CDR3 coding sequence is TGTGCCAGTACCCTGGGACACCATAGCAATCAGCCCCAGCATTTT.

The chain employs TRBV12-3 or TRBV12-4 and TRBJ1-1; D not resolved. V gave up 2 bases and J gave up 4 bases, with 8 bases separating them. The CDR3 has 13 amino acids. The CDR3 DNA sequence: TGTGCCAGCAGTTTAAGAGGGTTCACTGAAGCTTTCTTT. Amino acids: CASSLRGFTEAFF.

V and J are TRBV5-1 and TRBJ1-5, with 7 bases that match TRBD1. V trimming: 4 bases; J trimming: 7 bases; junction bases outside the gene matches: 5. CDR3 length: 13 amino acids. The germline gives CDR1 SGHRS, CDR2 YFSETQ. The CDR3 DNA is TGCGCCAGCAGCGAGGACAGGCTCCAGCCCCAGCATTTT. Its translation is CASSEDRLQPQHF.

V is TRBV29-1 and J is TRBJ2-3, with 8 bases that match TRBD1. CDR1 and CDR2 from the germline V gene are SQVTM and ANQGSEA. Unmatched junction bases numbered 8, after V lost 5 bases and J lost 4 bases. The CDR3 runs to 14 residues. CDR3 DNA sequence: TGCAGCGTTAATCAGGGGGCTCGCGCAGATACGCAGTATTTT. Its translation is CSVNQGARADTQYF.

About this clone: Other DNA sequences from this sample encode an identical CDR3 as well. The chain is built from TRBV2 and TRBJ1-1, with D perhaps matching TRBD1 (5 bases). The CDR3 spans 13 residues. Trimming pared 4 bases from V and 5 bases from J, leaving 11 bases between. CDR1 is SNHLY, CDR2 FYNNEI, per germline. CDR3 nucleotides: TGTGCCAGCAGTGCCGACAGAGGGACTGAAGCTTTCTTT. Translation: CASSADRGTEAFF.

The chain has TRBV7-3 and TRBJ2-1; TRBD1 matches at 9 bases. The CDR3 totals 12 residues. The ends lost 2 bases at V and 15 bases at J; junction bases unmatched: 5. The germline V gene encodes CDR1 SGHTA and CDR2 FQGTGA. The CDR3 here is CASSLGTGNPFF. The CDR3 coding sequence is TGTGCCAGCAGCTTAGGGACAGGGAACCCGTTCTTC.

In its sample, this clone was seen a few times. The chain joins TRBV15 to TRBJ1-5, with D possibly matching TRBD1 (5 bases). The V end lost 0 bases, the J end lost 6 bases, and 15 bases lay between the germline ends. This CDR3 has 16 residues. Germline loops: CDR1 LNHNV, CDR2 YYDKDF (reference sequence). This chain's CDR3 is CATSRDGAGRGQPQHF. The CDR3 DNA is TGTGCCACCAGCAGAGATGGGGCAGGGAGAGGTCAGCCCCAGCATTTT.

The chain links TRBV6-1 to TRBJ1-6, with 10 bases aligning to TRBD1. The CDR3 is 16 residues long. The trim removed 1 base at V and 10 bases at J, leaving 7 bases unmatched. Germline CDR1 MNHNS, CDR2 SASEGT. CDR3 sequence (DNA): TGTGCCAGCAGTGAAGAGGGGACAGGGGTAGGGTCACCCCTCCACTTT. Its protein product is CASSEEGTGVGSPLHF.

The J gene is TRBJ1-1, the V gene TRBV7-8; the D gene is possibly TRBD1 (5 bases). The V gene's germline CDR1 is SGHVS and CDR2 FQNEAQ. V was shortened by 6 bases and J by 3 bases, with 8 bases between the two germline ends. The CDR3 has 12 amino acids. CDR3 nucleotides: TGTGCCAGCAGGGCAGGGTACACTGAAGCTTTCTTT. Protein sequence: CASRAGYTEAFF.

This chain links TRBV6-5 with TRBJ2-7; the match to TRBD1 covers 12 bases. The V gene's germline CDR1 is MNHEY and CDR2 SVGAGI. V was pared by 6 bases and J by 7 bases, with 10 bases of the junction left unmatched. The CDR3 is made up of 15 amino acids. For the CDR3, the DNA is TGTGCCAGCAGGCCTCCGGGACAGGGGGCGAAGGAGCAGTACTTC. Residues: CASRPPGQGAKEQYF.

This rearrangement joins TRBV5-6 to TRBJ2-5; TRBD2 matches 9 bases. Trimming cost V 1 base and J 4 bases; bases outside gene matches: 2. This CDR3 comprises 14 residues. Germline V gene lookup returns CDR1 SGHDT and CDR2 YYEEEE. As DNA, the CDR3 is TGTGCCAGCAGCTTGATTAGCGGGGGAGAGACCCAGTACTTC. Protein: CASSLISGGETQYF.

The chain uses TRBV13 and TRBJ2-2; D not resolved. Germline lookup yields CDR1 PRHDT and CDR2 FYEKMQ (reference sequence). The length of the CDR3 is 13 residues. The V gene lost 3 bases and the J gene lost 6 bases, with 8 bases spanning the gap. CDR3 protein: CASSFAWSGELFF. DNA for the CDR3: TGTGCCAGCAGCTTCGCTTGGTCCGGGGAGCTGTTTTTT.

The chain combines TRBV27 with TRBJ2-7, with 8 bases that match TRBD1. CDR1 and CDR2 from the germline V gene are MNHEY and SMNVEV (reference sequence). J lost 3 bases, V lost 5 bases, and 15 bases had no gene match. The CDR3 has 17 amino acids. CDR3 sequence: CASSRTGAGQGLYEQYF. The CDR3 DNA follows: TGTGCCAGCAGTCGGACCGGGGCCGGACAGGGTCTCTACGAGCAGTACTTC.

This chain connects TRBV5-6 to TRBJ2-4, with TRBD2 as a possible D gene (5 bases). The CDR3 has 16 amino acids. Germline values: CDR1 SGHDT, CDR2 YYEEEE. V lost 2 bases and J 0 bases, leaving 12 bases between the germline ends. CDR3 loop: CASSFGIVLAKNIQYF. CDR3 DNA: TGTGCCAGCAGCTTCGGGATCGTGCTAGCCAAAAACATTCAGTACTTC. Full variable domain (outside the CDR3, taken from reference TRBV5-6 and TRBJ2-4): DAGVTQSPTHLIKTRGQQVTLRCSPKSGHDTVSWYQQALGQGPQFIFQYYEEEERQRGNFPDRFSGHQFPNYSSELNVNALLLGDSALYLCASSFGIVLAKNIQYFGAGTRLSVL.

The chain joins TRBV2 to TRBJ2-6; D could derive from TRBD1 or TRBD2 (5 bases each). The CDR3 loop spans 18 amino acids. The germline gives CDR1 SNHLY, CDR2 FYNNEI. Trimming pared 6 bases from V and 0 bases from J, leaving 18 bases between. The CDR3 nucleotides are TGTGCCAGCAGCGCCGAGGGACCTCTAGGCTCTGGGGCCAACGTCCTGACTTTC. Translated, it gives CASSAEGPLGSGANVLTF. Filled out from reference TRBV2 and TRBJ2-6, the complete variable domain reads EPEVTQTPSHQVTQMGQEVILRCVPISNHLYFYWYRQILGQKVEFLVSFYNNEISEKSEIFDDQFSVERPDGSNFTLKIRSTKLEDSAMYFCASSAEGPLGSGANVLTFGAGSRLTVL.

The chain recombines TRBV2 with TRBJ1-4, with 8 bases that match TRBD1. The CDR3 is made up of 13 amino acids. J was trimmed by 7 bases and V by 8 bases; bases with no gene match: 6. Germline V gives CDR1 SNHLY, CDR2 FYNNEI. This CDR3 reads CASVLQGGEKLFF. The CDR3 DNA reads as TGTGCCAGCGTCTTACAGGGGGGTGAAAAACTGTTTTTT.

The chain uses TRBV24-1 and TRBJ2-1; 9 nucleotides agree with TRBD2. Germline V gene lookup returns CDR1 KGHDR and CDR2 SFDVKD. The CDR3 length is 18 residues. Unmatched junction bases numbered 9, after V lost 4 bases and J lost 0 bases. The CDR3 DNA sequence: TGTGCCACCAGTGACCTTGGAGCGGGGGGAAGCTCCTACAATGAGCAGTTCTTC. Translated, it gives CATSDLGAGGSSYNEQFF.

This chain connects TRBV7-9 to TRBJ1-3; D is uncertain. The V gene's germline CDR1 is SEHNR and CDR2 FQNEAQ (reference sequence). The CDR3 sequence is 14 residues long. V was clipped by 1 base and J by 1 base, with 5 bases between them. The CDR3 sequence: CASSLGSSGNTIYF. The CDR3 DNA follows: TGTGCCAGCAGCTTAGGCAGTTCTGGAAACACCATATATTTT.

This chain joins TRBV10-1 and TRBJ1-1; 10 bases match TRBD1. With V trimmed by 4 bases and J by 3 bases, 2 bases remained unmatched. The CDR3 length is 14 residues. Germline CDR1 is WNHNN and CDR2 is SYGVQD (reference sequence). The CDR3 nucleotides read TGCGCCAGCAGTGGGGACAGGGGAGACACTGAAGCTTTCTTT. Its protein is CASSGDRGDTEAFF.

This rearrangement joins TRBV6-5 to TRBJ2-4; D gene ambiguous. The V end lost 6 bases, the J end lost 0 bases, and 12 bases lay between the germline ends. Germline CDR1 and CDR2: MNHEY and SVGAGI. The CDR3 length is 15 residues. The DNA for the CDR3 is TGTGCCAGCAGATCTCAAGCTATAGCCAAAAACATTCAGTACTTC. Encoded protein: CASRSQAIAKNIQYF.